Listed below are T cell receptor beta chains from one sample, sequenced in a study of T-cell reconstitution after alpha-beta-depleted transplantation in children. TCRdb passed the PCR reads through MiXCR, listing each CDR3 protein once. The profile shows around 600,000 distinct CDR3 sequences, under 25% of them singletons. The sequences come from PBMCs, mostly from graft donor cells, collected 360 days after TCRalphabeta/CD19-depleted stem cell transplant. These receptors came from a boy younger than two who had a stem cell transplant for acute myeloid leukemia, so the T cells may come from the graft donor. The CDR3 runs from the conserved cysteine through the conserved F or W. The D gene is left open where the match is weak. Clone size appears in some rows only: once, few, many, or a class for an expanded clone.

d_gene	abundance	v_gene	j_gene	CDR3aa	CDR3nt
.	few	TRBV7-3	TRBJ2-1	CASSLNGGIPQFF	TGTGCCAGCAGCTTAAACGGGGGCATCCCCCAGTTCTTC
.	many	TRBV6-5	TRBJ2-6	CASSRTGANVLTF	TGTGCCAGCAGCAGAACTGGGGCCAACGTCCTGACTTTC
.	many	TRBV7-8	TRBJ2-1	CASSLPGPTGGNEQFF	TGTGCCAGCAGCTTACCGGGACCTACTGGGGGCAATGAGCAGTTCTTC
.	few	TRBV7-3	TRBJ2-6	CASSPDAGANVLTF	TGTGCCAGCAGCCCAGATGCTGGGGCCAACGTCCTGACTTTC
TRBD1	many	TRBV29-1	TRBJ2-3	CSGTGNLHSTDTQYF	TGCAGCGGGACAGGGAACCTACATAGCACAGATACGCAGTATTTT
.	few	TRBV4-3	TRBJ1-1	CASSQGAQNTEAFF	TGCGCCAGCAGCCAAGGGGCACAGAACACTGAAGCTTTCTTT
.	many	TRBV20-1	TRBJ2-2	CSASARLRTGELFF	TGCAGTGCTAGCGCCCGATTGCGGACCGGGGAGCTGTTTTTT
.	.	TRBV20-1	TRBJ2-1	CSAPRLQPYNEQFF	TGCAGTGCACCCCGGCTACAGCCCTACAATGAGCAGTTCTTC
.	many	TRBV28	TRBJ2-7	CASTLEADSSYEQYF	TGTGCCAGCACCTTAGAGGCGGACAGCTCCTACGAGCAGTACTTC
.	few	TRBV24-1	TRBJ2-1	CATTSTYNEQFF	TGTGCCACCACTTCAACCTACAATGAGCAGTTCTTC
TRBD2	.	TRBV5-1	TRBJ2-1	CASSLAWLAEIHNEQFF	TGCGCCAGCAGCTTGGCGTGGCTAGCGGAAATCCACAATGAGCAGTTCTTC
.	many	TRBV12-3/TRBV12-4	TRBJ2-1	CASKTDQYNEQFF	TGTGCCAGCAAGACAGACCAGTACAATGAGCAGTTCTTC
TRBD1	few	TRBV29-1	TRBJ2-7	CSVGGRDRLTYEQYF	TGCAGCGTCGGGGGTCGGGACAGGTTAACCTACGAGCAGTACTTC
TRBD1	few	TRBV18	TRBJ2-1	CASSPRGGGSYNEQFF	TGTGCCAGCTCACCTAGAGGGGGCGGATCCTACAATGAGCAGTTCTTC
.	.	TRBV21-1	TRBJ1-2	CASSRTDRSDGYTF	TGTGCCAGCAGCCGAACTGACAGGAGCGATGGCTACACCTTC
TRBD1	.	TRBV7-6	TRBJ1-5	CASSLGTGFQPQHF	TGTGCCAGCAGCTTAGGGACAGGCTTTCAGCCCCAGCATTTT
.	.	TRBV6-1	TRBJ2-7	CASSAPGRSSYEQYF	TGTGCCAGCAGCGCGCCGGGGCGCTCCTCCTACGAGCAGTACTTC
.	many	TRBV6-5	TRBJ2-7	CASSYSKGESFHEQYF	TGTGCCAGCAGTTACTCTAAGGGGGAGAGCTTCCACGAGCAGTACTTC
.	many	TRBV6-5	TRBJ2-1	CASRLGVNEQFF	TGTGCCAGCAGGCTTGGGGTCAATGAGCAGTTCTTC
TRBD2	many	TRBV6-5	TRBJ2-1	CASSWTSGVTYNEQFF	TGTGCCAGCAGTTGGACTAGCGGAGTAACCTACAATGAGCAGTTCTTC
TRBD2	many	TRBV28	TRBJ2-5	CASSSAGAPPYDQETQYF	TGTGCCAGCAGTTCAGCGGGGGCGCCGCCTTATGATCAAGAGACCCAGTACTTC
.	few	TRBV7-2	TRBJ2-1	CASSLQGRWSEQFF	TGTGCCAGCAGCTTACAGGGGCGCTGGAGTGAGCAGTTCTTC
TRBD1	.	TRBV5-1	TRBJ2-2	CASSPPDRGYTGELFF	TGCGCCAGCAGCCCCCCGGACAGGGGGTACACCGGGGAGCTGTTTTTT
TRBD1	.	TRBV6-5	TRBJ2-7	CASSYNSDRGAYEQYF	TGTGCCAGCAGTTACAATAGTGACAGGGGCGCCTACGAGCAGTACTTC
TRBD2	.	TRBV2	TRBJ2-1	CASSVGSGTYNEQFF	TGTGCCAGCAGTGTAGGTAGCGGGACATACAATGAGCAGTTCTTC
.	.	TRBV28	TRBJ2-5	CASSYHGVGQETQYF	TGTGCCAGCAGTTACCACGGGGTGGGGCAAGAGACCCAGTACTTC
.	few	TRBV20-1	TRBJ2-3	CSASLDWRDTQRDTQYF	TGCAGTGCTAGTCTTGACTGGCGGGACACACAAAGGGATACGCAGTATTTT
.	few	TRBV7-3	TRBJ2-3	CASSLGSIDTQYF	TGTGCCAGCAGCTTGGGCTCAATAGATACGCAGTATTTT
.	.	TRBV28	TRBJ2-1	CASMGTNEQFF	TGTGCCAGCATGGGAACCAATGAGCAGTTCTTC
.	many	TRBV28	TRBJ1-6	CASSLGEWSLHF	TGTGCCAGCAGTTTGGGGGAATGGTCCCTCCACTTT
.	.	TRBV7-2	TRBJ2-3	CASSLIQAPSTDTQYF	TGTGCCAGCAGTTTGATACAGGCTCCGAGCACAGATACGCAGTATTTT
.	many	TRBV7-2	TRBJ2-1	CASSLGPKNEQFF	TGTGCCAGCAGCTTAGGGCCGAAGAATGAGCAGTTCTTC
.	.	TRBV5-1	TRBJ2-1	CASSLWRGLYNEQFF	TGCGCCAGCAGCTTGTGGCGGGGCCTCTACAATGAGCAGTTCTTC
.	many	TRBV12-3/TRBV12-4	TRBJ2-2	CASRATGSGELFF	TGTGCCAGCAGGGCCACCGGGTCCGGGGAGCTGTTTTTT
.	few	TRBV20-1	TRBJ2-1	CSASASVEQFF	TGCAGTGCTAGTGCGTCCGTCGAGCAGTTCTTC
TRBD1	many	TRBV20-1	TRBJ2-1	CSATPTGLGEQFF	TGCAGTGCTACCCCGACAGGGCTGGGTGAGCAGTTCTTC
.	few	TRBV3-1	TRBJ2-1	CASSQGGGRYNEQFF	TGTGCCAGCAGCCAAGGAGGGGGGCGCTACAATGAGCAGTTCTTC
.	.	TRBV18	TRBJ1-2	CASSPPFGEGNGGYTF	TGTGCCAGCTCACCACCGTTCGGTGAGGGCAACGGTGGCTACACCTTC
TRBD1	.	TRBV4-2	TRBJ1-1	CASSPDRAPNTEAFF	TGTGCCAGCAGCCCCGACAGGGCGCCGAACACTGAAGCTTTCTTT
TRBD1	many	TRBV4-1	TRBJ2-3	CASSQAGQGPDTQYF	TGCGCCAGCAGCCAAGCCGGACAGGGCCCAGATACGCAGTATTTT
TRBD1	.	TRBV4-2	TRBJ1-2	CASSPDRGPYGYTF	TGTGCCAGCAGTCCCGACAGGGGACCCTATGGCTACACCTTC
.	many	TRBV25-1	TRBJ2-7	CASSEPGLGQYEQYF	TGTGCCAGCAGTGAACCAGGATTGGGTCAGTACGAGCAGTACTTC
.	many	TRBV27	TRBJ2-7	CASRRTGNYYEQYF	TGTGCCAGCAGACGAACAGGGAATTACTACGAGCAGTACTTC
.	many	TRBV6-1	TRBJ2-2	CASSGSGGADTGELFF	TGTGCCAGCAGTGGCTCGGGTGGGGCCGACACCGGGGAGCTGTTTTTT
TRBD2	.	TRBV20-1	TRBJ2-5	CSARTSGGQETQYF	TGCAGTGCTAGGACTAGCGGGGGCCAAGAGACCCAGTACTTC
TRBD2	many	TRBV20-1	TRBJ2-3	CSARGGLAYTDTQYF	TGCAGTGCTAGAGGGGGACTAGCATATACAGATACGCAGTATTTT
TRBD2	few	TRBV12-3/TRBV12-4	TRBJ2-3	CASTISGGSTDTQYF	TGTGCCAGCACCATAAGCGGGGGGAGCACAGATACGCAGTATTTT
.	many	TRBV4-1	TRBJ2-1	CASSQIHGIPLSYNEQFF	TGCGCCAGCAGCCAAATCCACGGCATACCCCTCTCCTACAATGAGCAGTTCTTC